This passage covers 25 T cell receptor beta chains from one sample sequenced in a study of OX40 agonist ivuxolimab in advanced cancers. The table came from immunoSEQ multiplex PCR; TCRdb's copy has only in-frame clones and leaves some out. Among roughly 61,000 clones, around 88% were seen once, and the ten largest hold roughly 0.6%. This material consisted of CD4+ or CD8+ T cells sorted from blood, taken in a trial of the OX40 agonist ivuxolimab. Source of these receptors: an adult with an advanced solid tumor such as melanoma, head and neck, liver or kidney cancer.

V and J are TRBV7-2 and TRBJ1-2; 7 bases map to TRBD1. Germline V gene lookup returns CDR1 SGHTA and CDR2 FQGNSA. This CDR3 spans 15 amino acids. Trimming took 2 bases from V and 2 from J; bases not matched to a gene: 5. The CDR3 bases are TGTGCCAGCAGCTTACCAGGGGGGATCAACTATGGCTACACCTTC. Its translation is CASSLPGGINYGYTF.

The rearrangement joins TRBV5-1 to TRBJ2-2; D gene ambiguous. Trimming removed 3 bases at V and 6 bases at J, with 9 bases between. Germline V gene lookup returns CDR1 SGHRS and CDR2 YFSETQ. The CDR3 covers 13 residues. Here the CDR3 DNA reads TGCGCCAGCAGCTGGGATCCTGCCGGGGAGCTGTTTTTT. It encodes CASSWDPAGELFF.

The chain is built from TRBV5-1 and TRBJ2-5, with 10 bases aligning to TRBD2. The junction had 17 bases not matched to a gene; V was cut back by 4 bases and J by 2 bases. CDR1 is SGHRS and CDR2 is YFSETQ in the germline V gene. The CDR3 covers 19 residues. The CDR3 region is CASSRPGTSDPSQQETQYF. The CDR3 bases are TGCGCCAGCAGCCGCCCCGGGACTAGCGATCCGAGCCAGCAAGAGACCCAGTACTTC. The full variable domain, rest sourced from reference TRBV5-1 and TRBJ2-5, is KAGVTQTPRYLIKTRGQQVTLSCSPISGHRSVSWYQQTPGQGLQFLFEYFSETQRNKGNFPGRFSGRQFSNSRSEMNVSTLELGDSALYLCASSRPGTSDPSQQETQYFGPGTRLLVL.

CDR3 loop: CASSPRDGTYEQYF. As DNA, the CDR3 is TGTGCCAGCAGCCCCCGGGACGGGACTTACGAGCAGTACTTC. The chain links TRBV27 to TRBJ2-7, with D tentatively TRBD2 (6 bases). The CDR3 has 14 amino acids. Germline V gene lookup returns CDR1 MNHEY and CDR2 SMNVEV (reference sequence). The V end was cut by 6 bases, the J end by 4 bases, with 16 bases between.

V and J are TRBV5-1 and TRBJ2-6, with unresolved D. The CDR3 consists of 15 residues. The germline V gene has CDR1 SGHRS and CDR2 YFSETQ. The V end was cut by 0 bases, the J end by 0 bases, with 4 bases between. CDR3 residues: CASSLAGSGANVLTF. The DNA of the CDR3 is TGCGCCAGCAGCTTGGCAGGCTCTGGGGCCAACGTCCTGACTTTC.

This clone appeared once. The chain combines TRBV27 with TRBJ2-6, with a possible D match to TRBD1 (5 bases). V dropped 4 bases and J dropped 1 base, with 14 bases sitting between them. The germline V gene has CDR1 MNHEY and CDR2 SMNVEV (reference sequence). The CDR3 has 17 residues. DNA for the CDR3: TGTGCCAGCAGTTCCGCAGGGCTGTTATCTGGGGCCAACGTCCTGACTTTC. Its translation: CASSSAGLLSGANVLTF.

The sample holds one count of this clone. J is TRBJ2-1 and V is TRBV18, with TRBD2 matching 10 bases. CDR3 size: 15 residues. After removal of 5 bases from V and 4 bases from J, the junction contained 5 bases not matched to a gene. Germline-derived CDR1 and CDR2 are KGHSH and LQKENI. The CDR3 DNA reads TGTGCCAGCTCAAAGACTAGCGGGTTTTACAATGAGCAGTTCTTC. Amino acids: CASSKTSGFYNEQFF.

A remark on this clone: Other DNA sequences in the sample encode the same CDR3. CDR3 loop: CASSLSRAIGNTEAFF. DNA for the CDR3: TGTGCCAGCAGCTTATCCCGGGCGATCGGTAACACTGAAGCTTTCTTT. The rearrangement uses TRBV7-3 and TRBJ1-1; D gene uncertain. This CDR3 is 16 amino acids long. Trimming cost V 2 bases and J 2 bases, with 15 bases left between them. CDR1 and CDR2 (germline): SGHTA, FQGTGA.

The chain combines TRBV9 with TRBJ2-5; D might be TRBD2 (6 bases). Germline V gene data show CDR1 as SGDLS and CDR2 as YYNGEE. V gave up 2 bases and J gave up 4 bases, with 9 bases separating them. This CDR3 is 13 amino acids long. CDR3 sequence: CASSVGGAETQYF. Here the CDR3 DNA reads TGTGCCAGCAGCGTTGGCGGGGCAGAGACCCAGTACTTC.

This chain joins TRBV5-1 and TRBJ1-2; D perhaps matches TRBD1 (5 bases). Trimming stripped 2 bases from V and 6 bases from J, with 8 bases between. The germline gives CDR1 SGHRS, CDR2 YFSETQ. The CDR3 loop spans 12 amino acids. The chain's CDR3 is CASSFQGDGYTF. In DNA form, the CDR3 reads TGCGCCAGCAGCTTTCAAGGGGATGGCTACACCTTC.

This clone came up once. The chain uses TRBV5-8 and TRBJ1-2; TRBD1 aligns across 10 bases. CDR3 size: 20 residues. Germline V gene lookup returns CDR1 SGHTS and CDR2 YDEGEE. With 0 bases clipped from V and 5 bases from J, the junction kept 19 bases outside the gene matches. For the CDR3, the DNA is TGTGCCAGCAGCTTGGCCATCGCGACAGGGGGCGAAATTTTCGGATATGGCTACACCTTC. The encoded protein is CASSLAIATGGEIFGYGYTF.

A note on this clone: One end of the junction does not line up with germline, which may come from a read error. The chain uses TRBV5-5 and TRBJ2-1, with D unresolved. Germline CDR1 SGHKS, CDR2 YYEKEE (reference sequence). CDR3 length equals 13 residues. The CDR3 DNA sequence: TGTGCCAGCGGCTTGGGTCCCTACAATGAGCAGTTCTTC. Residues: CASGLGPYNEQFF.

The J gene is TRBJ2-5, the V gene TRBV19; 8 bases line up with TRBD1. The V gene end was trimmed by 4 bases and the J gene end by 0 bases; junction bases not matched to a gene: 7. CDR1 and CDR2 from the germline V gene are LNHDA and SQIVND (reference sequence). This CDR3 spans 16 amino acids. CDR3 coding DNA: TGTGCCAGTAGTAAACGGACAGGGATGTACCAAGAGACCCAGTACTTC. The encoded protein is CASSKRTGMYQETQYF.

V gene TRBV5-1 combines with J gene TRBJ2-1; 8 bases fit TRBD2. Germline CDR1 reads SGHRS; CDR2 reads YFSETQ. The CDR3 spans 15 residues. The V segment lost 0 bases and the J segment 8 bases; nucleotides outside the gene matches: 7. CDR3: CASSLEAGGYHEQFF. In nucleotides, the CDR3 is TGCGCCAGCAGCTTGGAGGCGGGAGGTTACCATGAGCAGTTCTTC.

The chain combines TRBV28 with TRBJ2-1, with 13 bases lining up with TRBD2. Germline V gives CDR1 MDHEN, CDR2 SYDVKM. Trimming took 8 bases from V and 0 from J; bases not matched to a gene: 13. This CDR3 has 19 amino acids. The CDR3 sequence is CASRLRLAGGGGSYNEQFF. In DNA form, the CDR3 reads TGTGCCAGCCGCTTACGACTAGCGGGAGGTGGGGGCTCCTACAATGAGCAGTTCTTC. The full variable domain, completed using reference TRBV28 and TRBJ2-1, is DVKVTQSSRYLVKRTGEKVFLECVQDMDHENMFWYRQDPGLGLRLIYFSYDVKMKEKGDIPEGYSVSREKKERFSLILESASTNQTSMYLCASRLRLAGGGGSYNEQFFGPGTRLTVL.

The chain couples TRBV11-2 to TRBJ2-5; D gene uncertain. Germline V gene data show CDR1 as SGHAT and CDR2 as FQNNGV. V was shortened by 3 bases and J by 5 bases, with 10 bases between the two germline ends. The CDR3 has 13 residues. The DNA for the CDR3 is TGTGCCAGCAGCTTGGCTCAGGCGGAGACCCAGTACTTC. Encoded protein: CASSLAQAETQYF.

The rearrangement joins TRBV6-5 to TRBJ1-2; 7 bases map to TRBD1. The CDR3 covers 14 residues. CDR1 is MNHEY and CDR2 is SVGAGI in the germline V gene. Losses at the gene ends were 0 bases for V and 8 bases for J; bases not matched to a gene: 6. The CDR3 DNA reads as TGTGCCAGCAGTTACTCGTGGCAGGGGGAAGGCTACACCTTC. It yields the protein CASSYSWQGEGYTF.

The chain uses TRBV25-1 and TRBJ1-1, with D unresolved. V lost 4 bases and J 5 bases, leaving 11 bases between the germline ends. Germline V gives CDR1 MGHDK, CDR2 SYGVNS. The CDR3 contains 13 residues. The CDR3, as DNA: TGTGCCAGCAGTGGGTACGAGGGTACTGAAGCTTTCTTT. Its protein product is CASSGYEGTEAFF.

V and J are TRBV7-2 and TRBJ2-1; D gene uncertain. Trimming took off 2 bases at V and 3 bases at J, with 14 bases between the two ends. This CDR3 has 16 residues. Looked up from germline, CDR1 is SGHTA and CDR2 is FQGNSA. The CDR3 loop is CASSLPSLRNYNEQFF. In nucleotides, the CDR3 is TGTGCCAGCAGCTTACCCTCTTTGCGGAACTACAATGAGCAGTTCTTC.

The chain recombines TRBV7-2 with TRBJ2-1; maybe TRBD1 (6 bases). Deletions cut 5 bases from V and 6 bases from J, with 14 bases between. Germline-derived CDR1 and CDR2 are SGHTA and FQGNSA. This CDR3 has 14 amino acids. CDR3 nucleotides: TGTGCCAGCAGCCGTGGACAGTCGCCCAATGAGCAGTTCTTC. Protein sequence: CASSRGQSPNEQFF.

This clone was found a few times. At one end, the junction sequence differs from germline, possibly due to a read error. V gene TRBV5-1 combines with J gene TRBJ1-1; no clear D. CDR1 and CDR2 from the germline V gene are SGHRS and YFSETQ. The CDR3 is made up of 15 amino acids. The chain's CDR3 is CASSLERTVNTEAFF. As DNA, the CDR3 is TGCGCCAGCAGTTTGGAACGGACGGTGAACACTGAAGCTTTCTTT. Full variable domain (missing parts from reference TRBV5-1 and TRBJ1-1): KAGVTQTPRYLIKTRGQQVTLSCSPISGHRSVSWYQQTPGQGLQFLFEYFSETQRNKGNFPGRFSGRQFSNSRSEMNVSTLELGDSALYLCASSLERTVNTEAFFGQGTRLTVV.

This chain links TRBV28 with TRBJ1-4; D unresolved. The germline V and J ends were trimmed by 4 bases and 3 bases, with 3 bases remaining between them. The CDR3 is made up of 12 amino acids. Germline CDR1 is MDHEN and CDR2 is SYDVKM. Written as DNA, the CDR3 is TGTGCCAGCAGTTCCCCTAATGAAAAACTGTTTTTT. It encodes CASSSPNEKLFF.

The chain is built from TRBV6-1 and TRBJ2-7; weak D call: TRBD2 (5 bases). This CDR3 has 12 residues. Germline CDR1 is MNHNS and CDR2 is SASEGT. V gave up 8 bases and J gave up 4 bases, with 12 bases separating them. The DNA for the CDR3 is TGTGCCAGCCATCTCCGGGGTTACGAGCAGTACTTC. Its protein product is CASHLRGYEQYF.

The chain employs TRBV5-4 and TRBJ2-7, with D perhaps assigned TRBD1 or TRBD2 (5 bases each). Germline V gives CDR1 SGHNT, CDR2 YYREEE (reference sequence). The V end was cut by 3 bases, the J end by 2 bases, with 12 bases between. This CDR3 contains 14 residues. The CDR3 region is CASSWGKGAYEQYF. The CDR3 coding sequence is TGTGCCAGCAGCTGGGGGAAAGGAGCCTACGAGCAGTACTTC.

The chain uses TRBV28 and TRBJ1-2; D uncertain. Per the germline V gene, CDR1 is MDHEN and CDR2 is SYDVKM. V lost 2 bases and J 3 bases, leaving 7 bases between the germline ends. The CDR3 loop spans 13 amino acids. The CDR3 reads CASSLNSDYGYTF. In DNA, the CDR3 is TGTGCCAGCAGTTTAAATTCGGACTATGGCTACACCTTC.